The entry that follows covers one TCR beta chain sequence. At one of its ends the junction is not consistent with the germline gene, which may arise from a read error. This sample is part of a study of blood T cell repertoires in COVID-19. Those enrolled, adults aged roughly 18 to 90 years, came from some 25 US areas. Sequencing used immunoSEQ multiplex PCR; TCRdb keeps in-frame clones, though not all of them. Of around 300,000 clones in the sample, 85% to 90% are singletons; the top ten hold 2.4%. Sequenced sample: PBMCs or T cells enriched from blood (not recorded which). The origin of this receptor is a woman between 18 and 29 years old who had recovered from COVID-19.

CDR3 nucleotide sequence: TGTGCCAGTAGTGTGCCCCCCGGGAGTCTGGATTTT. As protein: CASSVPPGSLDF. The V call is TRBV19, the J call TRBJ1-5; D is uncertain. Germline lookup yields CDR1 LNHDA and CDR2 SQIVND (reference sequence). The CDR3 extends over 12 amino acids.